This record looks at one T cell receptor beta chain sequence and its context. Libraries were prepared by immunoSEQ multiplex PCR; TCRdb keeps only in-frame clonotypes and omits some of them. The table has about 210,000 clones, around 80% seen once. The data belong to a study of blood T cell repertoires in COVID-19. Background on the study: COVID-19 samples, acute and convalescent, were from the United States, Italy and Spain. From T cells, B-cell-depleted T cells, or PBMCs came the material, which was cDNA or gDNA.

CDR3 length equals 12 residues. CDR1 and CDR2 from the germline V gene are MDHEN and SYDVKM. V was shortened by 3 bases and J by 8 bases, with 10 bases between the two germline ends. This receptor was taken from a man in his fifties with active or convalescent COVID-19. This chain connects TRBV28 to TRBJ1-1; maybe TRBD1 (6 bases). The sequenced sample was peripheral blood. The CDR3 loop is CASSLGTREAFF. The DNA of the CDR3 is TGTGCCAGCAGTTTGGGGACACGAGAAGCTTTCTTT.